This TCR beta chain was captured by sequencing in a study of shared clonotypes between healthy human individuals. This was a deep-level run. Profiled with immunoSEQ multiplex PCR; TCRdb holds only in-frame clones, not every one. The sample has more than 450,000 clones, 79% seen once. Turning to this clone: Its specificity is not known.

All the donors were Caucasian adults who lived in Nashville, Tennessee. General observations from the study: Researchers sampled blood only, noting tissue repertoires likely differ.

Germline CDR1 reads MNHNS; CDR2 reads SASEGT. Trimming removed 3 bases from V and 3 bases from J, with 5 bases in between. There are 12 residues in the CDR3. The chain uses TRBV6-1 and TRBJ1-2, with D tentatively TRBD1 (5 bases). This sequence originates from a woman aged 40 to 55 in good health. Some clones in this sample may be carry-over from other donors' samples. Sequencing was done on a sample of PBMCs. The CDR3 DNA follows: TGTGCCAGCAGTGAGGGGGACTATGGCTACACCTTC. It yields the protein CASSEGDYGYTF.